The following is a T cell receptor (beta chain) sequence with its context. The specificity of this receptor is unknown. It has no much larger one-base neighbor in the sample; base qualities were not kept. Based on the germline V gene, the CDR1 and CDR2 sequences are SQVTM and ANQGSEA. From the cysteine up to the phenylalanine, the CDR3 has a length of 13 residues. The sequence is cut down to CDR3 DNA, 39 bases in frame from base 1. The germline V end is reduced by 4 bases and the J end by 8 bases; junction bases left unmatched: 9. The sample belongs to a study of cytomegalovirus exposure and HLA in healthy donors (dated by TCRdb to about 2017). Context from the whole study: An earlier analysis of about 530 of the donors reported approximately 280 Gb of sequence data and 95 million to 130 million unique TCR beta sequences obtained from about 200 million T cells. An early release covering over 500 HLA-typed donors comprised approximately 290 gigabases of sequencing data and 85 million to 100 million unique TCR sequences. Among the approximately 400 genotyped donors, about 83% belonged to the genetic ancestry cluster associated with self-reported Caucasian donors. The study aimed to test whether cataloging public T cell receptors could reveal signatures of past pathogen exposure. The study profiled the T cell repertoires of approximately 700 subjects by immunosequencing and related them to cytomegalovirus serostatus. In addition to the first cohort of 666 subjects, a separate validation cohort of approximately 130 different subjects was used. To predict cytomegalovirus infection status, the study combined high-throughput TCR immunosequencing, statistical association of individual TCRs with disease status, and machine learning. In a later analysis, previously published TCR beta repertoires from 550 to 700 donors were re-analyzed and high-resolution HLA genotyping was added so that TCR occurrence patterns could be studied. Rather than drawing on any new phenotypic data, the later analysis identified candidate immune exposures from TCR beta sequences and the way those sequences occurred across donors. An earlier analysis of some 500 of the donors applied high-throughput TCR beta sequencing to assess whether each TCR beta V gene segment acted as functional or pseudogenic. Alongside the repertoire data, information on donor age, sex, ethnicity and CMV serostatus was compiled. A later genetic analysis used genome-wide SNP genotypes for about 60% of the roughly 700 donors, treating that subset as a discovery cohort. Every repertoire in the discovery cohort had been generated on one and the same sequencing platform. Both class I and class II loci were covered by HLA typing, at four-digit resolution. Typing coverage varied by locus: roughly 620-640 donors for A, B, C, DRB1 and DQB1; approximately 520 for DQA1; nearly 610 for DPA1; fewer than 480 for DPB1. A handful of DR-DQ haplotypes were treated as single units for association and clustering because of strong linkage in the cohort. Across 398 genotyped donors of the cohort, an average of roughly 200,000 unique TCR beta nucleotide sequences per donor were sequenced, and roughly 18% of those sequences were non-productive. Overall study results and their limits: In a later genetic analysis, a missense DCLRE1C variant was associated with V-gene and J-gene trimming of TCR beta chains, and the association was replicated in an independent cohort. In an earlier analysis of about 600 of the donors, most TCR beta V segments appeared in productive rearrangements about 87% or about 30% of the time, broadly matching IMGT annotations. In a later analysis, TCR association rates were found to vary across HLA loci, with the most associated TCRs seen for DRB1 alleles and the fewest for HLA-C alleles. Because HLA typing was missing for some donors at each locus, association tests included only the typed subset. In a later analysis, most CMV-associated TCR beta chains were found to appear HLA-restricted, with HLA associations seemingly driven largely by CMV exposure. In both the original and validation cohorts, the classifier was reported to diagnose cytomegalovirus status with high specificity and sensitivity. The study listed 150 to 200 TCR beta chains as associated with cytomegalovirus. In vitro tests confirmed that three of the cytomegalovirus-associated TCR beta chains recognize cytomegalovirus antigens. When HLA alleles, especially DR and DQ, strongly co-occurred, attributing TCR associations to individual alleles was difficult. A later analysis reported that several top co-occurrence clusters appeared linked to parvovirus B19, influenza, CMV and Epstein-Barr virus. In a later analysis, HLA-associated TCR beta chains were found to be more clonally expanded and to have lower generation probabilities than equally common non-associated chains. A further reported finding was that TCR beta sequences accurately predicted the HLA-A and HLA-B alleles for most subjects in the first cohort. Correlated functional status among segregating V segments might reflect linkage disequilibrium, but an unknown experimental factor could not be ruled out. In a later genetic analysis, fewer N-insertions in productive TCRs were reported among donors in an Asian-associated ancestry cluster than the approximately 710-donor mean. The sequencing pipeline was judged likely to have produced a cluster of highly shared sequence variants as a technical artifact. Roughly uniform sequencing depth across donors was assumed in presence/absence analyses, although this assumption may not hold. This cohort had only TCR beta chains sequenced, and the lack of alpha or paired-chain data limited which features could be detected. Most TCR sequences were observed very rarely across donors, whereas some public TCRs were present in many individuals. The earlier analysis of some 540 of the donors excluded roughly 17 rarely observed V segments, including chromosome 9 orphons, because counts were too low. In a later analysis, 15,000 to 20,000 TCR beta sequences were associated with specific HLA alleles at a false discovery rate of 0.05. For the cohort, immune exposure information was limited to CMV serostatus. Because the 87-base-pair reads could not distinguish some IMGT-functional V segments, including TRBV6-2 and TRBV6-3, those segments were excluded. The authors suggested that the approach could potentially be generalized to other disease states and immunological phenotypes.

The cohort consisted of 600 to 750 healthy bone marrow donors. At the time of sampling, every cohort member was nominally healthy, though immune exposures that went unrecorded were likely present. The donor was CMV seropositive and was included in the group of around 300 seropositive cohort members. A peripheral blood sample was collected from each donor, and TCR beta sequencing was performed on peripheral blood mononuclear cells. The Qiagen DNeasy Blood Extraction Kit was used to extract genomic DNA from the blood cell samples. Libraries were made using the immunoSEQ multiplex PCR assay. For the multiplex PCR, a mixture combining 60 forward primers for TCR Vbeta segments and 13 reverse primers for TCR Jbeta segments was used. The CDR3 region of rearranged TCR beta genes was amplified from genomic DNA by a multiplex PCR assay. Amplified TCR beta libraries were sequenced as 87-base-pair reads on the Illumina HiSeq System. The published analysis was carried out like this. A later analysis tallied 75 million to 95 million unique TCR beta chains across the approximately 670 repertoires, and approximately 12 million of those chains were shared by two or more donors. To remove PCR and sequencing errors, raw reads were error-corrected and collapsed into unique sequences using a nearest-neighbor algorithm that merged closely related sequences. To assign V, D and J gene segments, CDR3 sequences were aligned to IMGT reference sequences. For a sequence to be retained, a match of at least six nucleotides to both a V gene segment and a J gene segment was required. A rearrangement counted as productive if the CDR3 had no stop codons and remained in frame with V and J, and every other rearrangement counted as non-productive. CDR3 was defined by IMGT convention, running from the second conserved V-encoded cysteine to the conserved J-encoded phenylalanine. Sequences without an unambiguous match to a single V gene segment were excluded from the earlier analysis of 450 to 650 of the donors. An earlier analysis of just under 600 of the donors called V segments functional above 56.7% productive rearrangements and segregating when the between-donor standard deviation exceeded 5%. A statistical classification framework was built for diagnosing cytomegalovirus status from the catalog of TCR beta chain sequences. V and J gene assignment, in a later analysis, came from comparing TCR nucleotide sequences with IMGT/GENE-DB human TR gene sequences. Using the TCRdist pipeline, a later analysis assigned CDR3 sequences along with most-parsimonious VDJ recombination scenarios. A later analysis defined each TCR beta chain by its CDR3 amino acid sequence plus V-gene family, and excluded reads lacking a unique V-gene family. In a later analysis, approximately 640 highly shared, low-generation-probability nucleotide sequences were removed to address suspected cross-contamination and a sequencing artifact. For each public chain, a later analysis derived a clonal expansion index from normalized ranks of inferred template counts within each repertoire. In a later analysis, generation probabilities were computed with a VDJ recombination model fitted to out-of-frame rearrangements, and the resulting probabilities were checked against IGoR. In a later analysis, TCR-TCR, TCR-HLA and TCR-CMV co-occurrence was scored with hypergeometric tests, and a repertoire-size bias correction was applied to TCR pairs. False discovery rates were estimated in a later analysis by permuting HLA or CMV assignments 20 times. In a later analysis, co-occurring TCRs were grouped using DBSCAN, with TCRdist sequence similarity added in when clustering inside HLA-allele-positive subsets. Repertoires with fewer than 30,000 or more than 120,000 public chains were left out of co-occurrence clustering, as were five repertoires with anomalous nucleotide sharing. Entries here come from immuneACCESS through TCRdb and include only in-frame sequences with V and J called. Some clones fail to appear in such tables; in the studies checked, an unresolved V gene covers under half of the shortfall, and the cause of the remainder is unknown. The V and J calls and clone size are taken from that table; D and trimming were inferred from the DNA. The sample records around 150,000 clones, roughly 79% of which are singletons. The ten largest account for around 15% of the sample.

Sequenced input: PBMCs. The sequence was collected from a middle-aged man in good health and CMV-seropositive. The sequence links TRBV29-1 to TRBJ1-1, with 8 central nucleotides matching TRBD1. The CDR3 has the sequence CSVGQGKDMEAFF. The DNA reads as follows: TGCAGCGTTGGACAGGGGAAAGACATGGAAGCTTTCTTT.